The text below deals with one TCR beta chain. Its antigen is as yet unknown. Libraries were prepared by immunoSEQ multiplex PCR; TCRdb keeps only in-frame clonotypes and omits some of them. The repertoire has about 120,000 clones, about 84% of them found once; the top ten carry 2.1%. This specimen belongs to a study of cytomegalovirus exposure and HLA in healthy donors. General study points: A few chains linked to CMV were shown in vitro to be specific for CMV antigens.

CDR1 KGHSH and CDR2 LQKENI come from the germline V gene. V dropped 5 bases and J dropped 4; count of bases not matched to a gene: 2. The CDR3 extends over 14 amino acids. This rearrangement joins TRBV18 to TRBJ2-5; 12 nucleotides align to TRBD1. The receptor was derived from a woman aged 25-40 years in good health and CMV-seronegative. Sequenced input: PBMCs. The CDR3 here is CASSGDRGRETQYF. CDR3 in DNA: TGTGCCAGCTCAGGGGACAGGGGGCGAGAGACCCAGTACTTC.